This TCR beta chain was retrieved from a study of T-cell reconstitution after alpha-beta-depleted transplantation in children. Study conclusions and caveats: Expanded graft clones numbering several hundred reportedly gave rise to alpha-beta T cells about two months after transplant. At one year after transplant, newly produced T cells mostly accounted for T-cell counts and diversity. Diversity of TCRbeta at day 60 was high in some patients, arising from surviving recipient T cells and thymic progenitors.

In this sample, this clonotype turned up many times. The antigen is not known. Unmatched junction bases numbered 12, after V lost 1 base and J lost 15 bases. Germline assignment: CDR1 SNHLY and CDR2 FYNNEI. The CDR3 length is 14 residues. Construction of the TCRbeta library involved unique molecular identifiers. TCRdb recomputed calls from the PCR reads with MiXCR, one row per CDR3 protein. The sample consists of about 170,000 distinct CDR3 sequences, more than 9.5% of them appearing once. The input for sequencing was PBMCs, taken before TCRalphabeta/CD19-depleted stem cell transplant. V usage is TRBV2 and J usage is TRBJ2-1; TRBD2 matches 7 bases. The receptor was derived from a boy aged 2 to 10 with acute myeloid leukemia, due to receive a stem cell transplant. In nucleotides, the CDR3 is TGTGCCAGCAGTGAAGATCCGACTAGCTCTTTTCCGTTCTTC. Its translation: CASSEDPTSSFPFF.